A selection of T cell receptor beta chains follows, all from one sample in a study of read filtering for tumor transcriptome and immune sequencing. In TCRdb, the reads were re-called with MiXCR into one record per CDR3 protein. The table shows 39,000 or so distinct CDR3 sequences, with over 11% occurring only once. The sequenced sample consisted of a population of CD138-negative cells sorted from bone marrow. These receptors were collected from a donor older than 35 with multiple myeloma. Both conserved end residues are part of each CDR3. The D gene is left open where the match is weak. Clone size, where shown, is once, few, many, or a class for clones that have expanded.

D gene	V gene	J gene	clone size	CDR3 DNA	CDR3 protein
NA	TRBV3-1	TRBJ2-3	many	TGTGCCAGCAGCCCCGCGAACACAGATACGCAGTATTTT	CASSPANTDTQYF
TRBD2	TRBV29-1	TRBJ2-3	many	TGCAGCGTAGATAGCGGGAGGGCAGATACGCAGTATTTT	CSVDSGRADTQYF
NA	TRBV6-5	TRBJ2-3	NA	TGTGCCAGCAGAAGACGGGAACATCCAGATACGCAGTATTTT	CASRRREHPDTQYF
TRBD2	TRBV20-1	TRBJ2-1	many	TGCAGTGTCACCGAGTGGGTAGCGGGGAACAATGAGCAGTTCTTC	CSVTEWVAGNNEQFF
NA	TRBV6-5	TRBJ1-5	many	TGTGCCAGCAGTTACGGGACGGATAGCAATCAGCCCCAGCATTTT	CASSYGTDSNQPQHF
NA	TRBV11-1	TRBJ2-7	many	TGTGCCAGCAGCTACCTTCGCGGAGAGAGTTACGAGCAGTACTTC	CASSYLRGESYEQYF
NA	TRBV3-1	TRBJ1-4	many	TGTGCCAGCAGCCAGACGACTCGGGCAGGAAAACGGTTTTTT	CASSQTTRAGKRFF
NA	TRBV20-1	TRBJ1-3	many	TGCAGTGCTCTCCGACTGGGAGACTCTGGAAACACCATATATTTT	CSALRLGDSGNTIYF
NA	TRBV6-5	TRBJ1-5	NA	TGTGCCAGCAGTACCGTACAGGGAGTCCAGCATTTT	CASSTVQGVQHF
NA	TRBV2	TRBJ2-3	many	TGTGCCAGCAGGGCGAGTGCCGGGACAGATACGCAGTATTTT	CASRASAGTDTQYF
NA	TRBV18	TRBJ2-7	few	TGTGCCAGCTCACCAATTGCCGGCACCTCCTCCTACGAGCAGTACTTC	CASSPIAGTSSYEQYF
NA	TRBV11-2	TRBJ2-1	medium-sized	TGTGCCAGCGGGGGAGCTAAGGATGAGCAGTTCTTC	CASGGAKDEQFF
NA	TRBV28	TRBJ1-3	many	TGTGCCAGCACCCCCGGCGGAAACACCATATATTTT	CASTPGGNTIYF
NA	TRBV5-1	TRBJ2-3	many	TGCGCCAGCAGCTTGACCACAGATACGCAGTATTTT	CASSLTTDTQYF
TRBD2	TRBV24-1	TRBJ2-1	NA	TGTGCCACTAAAGCGAAAGGACTAGAAAAGAATGAGCAGTTCTTC	CATKAKGLEKNEQFF
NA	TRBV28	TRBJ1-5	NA	TGTGCCAGCAGTTTAACCGGACCCAACAGTCAGCCCCAGCATTTT	CASSLTGPNSQPQHF
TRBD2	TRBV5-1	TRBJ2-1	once	TGCGCCAGCAGCTATCCAGGACTAGCGGGAGGACTTAATGAGCAGTTCTTC	CASSYPGLAGGLNEQFF
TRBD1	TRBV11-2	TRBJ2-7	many	TGTGCCAGCAGCCCTGGGACAGTCTACGAGCAGTACTTC	CASSPGTVYEQYF
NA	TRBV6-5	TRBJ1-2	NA	TGTGCCAGCAGTTACTCGATATCGTTTATGTCTGGCTACACCTTC	CASSYSISFMSGYTF
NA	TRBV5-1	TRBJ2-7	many	TGCGCCAGCAGCGCTGCGGGGCACTCCTACGAGCAGTACTTC	CASSAAGHSYEQYF
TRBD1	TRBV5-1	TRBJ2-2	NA	TGCGCCAGCGCAGGGGGCTCGAACACCGGGGAGCTGTTTTTT	CASAGGSNTGELFF
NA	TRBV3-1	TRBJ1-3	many	TGTGCCAGCAGCCAAGATGCAATAGATGGAAACACCATATATTTT	CASSQDAIDGNTIYF
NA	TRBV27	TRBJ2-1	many	TGTGCCAGCAGTTTAGGCGGGGGCCCCTCGGATGAGCAGTTCTTC	CASSLGGGPSDEQFF
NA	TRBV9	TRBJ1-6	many	TGTGCCAGCAGCGAAGACCCCGAGGCCTCACCCCTCCACTTT	CASSEDPEASPLHF
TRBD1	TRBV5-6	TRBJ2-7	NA	TGTGCCAGCAGCTTGGGACAGGGGGGAACCTACGAGCAGTACTTC	CASSLGQGGTYEQYF
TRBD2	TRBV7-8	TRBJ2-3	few	TGTGCCAGCAGCTTAATTTTGAGGACGGGCGGGGGACTCACAGATACGCAGTATTTT	CASSLILRTGGGLTDTQYF
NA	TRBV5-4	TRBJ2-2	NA	TGTGCCAGCAGCACGGAGGCCACCGGGGAGCTGTTTTTT	CASSTEATGELFF
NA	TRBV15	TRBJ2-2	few	TGTGCCACCAGCTTGAGACACCGATTCGGGGGCACCGGGGAGCTGTTTTTT	CATSLRHRFGGTGELFF
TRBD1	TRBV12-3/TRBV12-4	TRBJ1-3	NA	TGTGCCAGCTGGCCCCGGGACAGGGGGCCTGGAAACACCATATATTTT	CASWPRDRGPGNTIYF
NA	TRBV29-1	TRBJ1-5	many	TGCAGCGCCGGGGGGGCAGATCAGCCCCAGCATTTT	CSAGGADQPQHF
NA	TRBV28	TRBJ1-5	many	TGTGCCAGCGGGGAGACAGGAAGCAATCAGCCCCAGCATTTT	CASGETGSNQPQHF
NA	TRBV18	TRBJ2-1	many	TGTGCCAGCAAGACAGATTTTCAGGATGAGCAGTTCTTC	CASKTDFQDEQFF
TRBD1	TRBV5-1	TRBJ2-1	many	TGCGCCAGCAGCTTAGAGGACAGGTACAATGAGCAGTTCTTC	CASSLEDRYNEQFF
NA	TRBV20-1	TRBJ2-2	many	TGCAGTGCTAGACCGACAGCTACCGGGGAGCTGTTTTTT	CSARPTATGELFF
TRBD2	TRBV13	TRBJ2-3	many	TGTGCCAGCAGCTTAGAACTAGCGGGAGGGACAGATACGCAGTATTTT	CASSLELAGGTDTQYF
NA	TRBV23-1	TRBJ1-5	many	TGCGCCAGCAGTCACGGTACATCCCATATTAGCAATCAGCCCCAGCATTTT	CASSHGTSHISNQPQHF
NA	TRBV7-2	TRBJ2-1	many	TGTGCCAGCAGCCGAAGGACTACCCCACCCTACAATGAGCAGTTCTTC	CASSRRTTPPYNEQFF
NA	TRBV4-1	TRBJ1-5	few	TGCGCCAGCAGCCAAGAGACGACAAGCTATCAGCCCCAGCATTTT	CASSQETTSYQPQHF
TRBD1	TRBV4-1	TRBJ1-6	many	TGCGCCAGCAGCTCAAGCCCCAGGGGGCCTAATTCACCCCTCCACTTT	CASSSSPRGPNSPLHF
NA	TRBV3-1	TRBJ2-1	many	TGTGCCAGCAGCCAAGCCGGGGCGCCAGACAATGAGCAGTTCTTC	CASSQAGAPDNEQFF
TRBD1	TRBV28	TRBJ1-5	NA	TGCGCCACCAGCTCGACAGGGTTTGATAATCAGCCCCAGCATTTT	CATSSTGFDNQPQHF
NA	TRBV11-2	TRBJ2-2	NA	TGTGCCAGCGTCGGAGGACCGAACACCGGGGAGCAGTTATTT	CASVGGPNTGEQLF
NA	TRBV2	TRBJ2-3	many	TGTGCCAGCAGTGAACAGGGGGATACGCAGTATTTT	CASSEQGDTQYF
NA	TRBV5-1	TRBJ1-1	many	TGCGCCAGCAGCTTTCTGGGTCCCGGCAACACTGAAGCTTTCTTT	CASSFLGPGNTEAFF
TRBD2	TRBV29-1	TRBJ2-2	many	TGCAGCGTTGAAGATCGAGCTAGCGGGAGGACCGGGGAGCTGTTTTTT	CSVEDRASGRTGELFF
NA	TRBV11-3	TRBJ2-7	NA	TGTGCCAGCAGCTTAGTGGCGGGAAGAGGAGGCGAGCAGTACTTC	CASSLVAGRGGEQYF
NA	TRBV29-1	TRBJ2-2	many	TGCAGCGTTACGGGCCCCCAGGACACCGGGGAGCTGTTTTTT	CSVTGPQDTGELFF
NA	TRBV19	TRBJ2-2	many	TGTGCCAGTAGGGAGGACACCGGGGAGCTGTTTTTT	CASREDTGELFF
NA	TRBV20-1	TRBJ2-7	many	TGCAGTCCCAGGGGGGAGGGCTACGAGCAGTACTTC	CSPRGEGYEQYF
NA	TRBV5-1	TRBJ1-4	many	TGCGCCAGCAGCTTGGGGGATTATGTCAATGAAAAACTGTTTTTT	CASSLGDYVNEKLFF
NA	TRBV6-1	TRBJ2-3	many	TGTGCCAGCAGTGGCCAGTTCGCAACAGATACGCAGTATTTT	CASSGQFATDTQYF
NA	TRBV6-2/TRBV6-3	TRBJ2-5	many	TGTGCCAGCAGTCCAGGGATGTGGGAGACCCAGTACTTC	CASSPGMWETQYF
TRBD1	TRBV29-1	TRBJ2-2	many	TGCAGCGCTGTGGGACAGGGGGCCAGGGAGCTGTTTTTT	CSAVGQGARELFF
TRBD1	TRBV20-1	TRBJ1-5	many	TGCAGTGCTAGGACCGGGACAGCCAATCAGCCCCAGCATTTT	CSARTGTANQPQHF
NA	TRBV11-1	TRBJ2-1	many	TGTGCCAGCAGCCGGGACTTTAGCTCCTACAATGAGCAGTTCTTC	CASSRDFSSYNEQFF
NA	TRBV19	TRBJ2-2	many	TGTGCCAGTAGCGCCGGCGACACGGACACCGGGGAGCTGTTTTTT	CASSAGDTDTGELFF
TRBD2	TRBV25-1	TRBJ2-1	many	TGTGCCAGCAGTGAACCCGAAGCGGGAGTATTCAATGAGCAGTTCTTC	CASSEPEAGVFNEQFF
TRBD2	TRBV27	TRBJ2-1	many	TGTGCCAGCACGCGGACTAGCGGGAGTAACCTCAATGAGCAGTTCTTC	CASTRTSGSNLNEQFF
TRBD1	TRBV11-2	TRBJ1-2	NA	TGTGCCAGCAGCTTAGACCCCCAGGGGGCAAGCTATGGCTACACCTTC	CASSLDPQGASYGYTF
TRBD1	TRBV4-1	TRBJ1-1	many	TGCGCCAGCAGCTTCAGAGACAGGGCTGAAGCTTTCTTT	CASSFRDRAEAFF